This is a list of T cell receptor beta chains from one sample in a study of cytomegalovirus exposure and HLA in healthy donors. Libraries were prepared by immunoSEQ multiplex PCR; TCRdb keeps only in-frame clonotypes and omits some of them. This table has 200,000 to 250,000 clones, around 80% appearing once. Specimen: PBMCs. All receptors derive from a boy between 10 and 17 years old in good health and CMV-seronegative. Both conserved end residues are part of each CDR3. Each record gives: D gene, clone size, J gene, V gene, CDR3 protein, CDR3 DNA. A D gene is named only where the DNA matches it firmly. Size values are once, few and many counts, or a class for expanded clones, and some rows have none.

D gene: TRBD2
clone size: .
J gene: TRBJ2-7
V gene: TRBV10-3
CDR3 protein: CATSLLETSDYEQYF
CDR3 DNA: TGTGCCACCAGCTTATTGGAGACTAGCGACTACGAGCAGTACTTC

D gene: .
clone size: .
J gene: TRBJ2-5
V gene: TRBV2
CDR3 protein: CASLGGEQTQYF
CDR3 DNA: TGTGCCAGCCTCGGCGGGGAACAGACCCAGTACTTC

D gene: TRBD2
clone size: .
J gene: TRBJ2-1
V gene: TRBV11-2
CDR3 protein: CASRPGLAGDEQFF
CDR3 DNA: TGTGCCAGCAGACCCGGACTAGCGGGAGATGAGCAGTTCTTC

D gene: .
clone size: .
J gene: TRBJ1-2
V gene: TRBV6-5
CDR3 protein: CASTRTGNYGYTF
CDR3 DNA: TGTGCCAGCACCCGAACAGGGAACTATGGCTACACCTTC

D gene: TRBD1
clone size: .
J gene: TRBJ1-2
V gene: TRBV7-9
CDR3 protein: CASSRDRMDGYTF
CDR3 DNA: TGTGCCAGCAGCCGGGACAGGATGGATGGCTACACCTTC

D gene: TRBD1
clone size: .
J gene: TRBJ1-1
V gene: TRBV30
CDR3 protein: CAWNHIRDRANTEAFF
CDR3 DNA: TGTGCCTGGAACCATATTCGAGACAGGGCGAACACTGAAGCTTTCTTT

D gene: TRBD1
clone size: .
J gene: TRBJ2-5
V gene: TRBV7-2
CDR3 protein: CASSPRGGYRGKETQYF
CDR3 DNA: TGTGCCAGCAGCCCCAGGGGTGGGTACAGGGGTAAAGAGACCCAGTACTTC

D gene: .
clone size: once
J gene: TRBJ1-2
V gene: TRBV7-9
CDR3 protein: CASSLYRGERGGYTF
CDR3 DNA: TGTGCCAGCAGCTTATACCGGGGAGAGCGGGGTGGCTACACCTTC

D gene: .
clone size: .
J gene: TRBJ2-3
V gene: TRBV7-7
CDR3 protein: CASSLVGGLGTDTQYF
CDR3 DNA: TGTGCCAGCAGCTTAGTAGGGGGTCTAGGTACAGATACGCAGTATTTT

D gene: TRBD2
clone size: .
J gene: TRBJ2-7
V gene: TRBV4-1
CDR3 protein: CASSQDSTSGSYEQYF
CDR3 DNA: TGTGCCAGCAGCCAAGATAGCACTAGCGGGTCCTACGAGCAGTACTTC

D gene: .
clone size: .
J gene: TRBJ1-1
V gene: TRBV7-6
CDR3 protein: CASSPVQRNTEAFF
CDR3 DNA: TGTGCCAGCAGCCCAGTACAGAGGAACACTGAAGCTTTCTTT

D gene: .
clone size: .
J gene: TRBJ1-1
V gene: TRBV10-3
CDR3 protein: CAISDGGAPGAFF
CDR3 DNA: TGTGCCATCAGTGACGGGGGGGCGCCGGGAGCTTTCTTT

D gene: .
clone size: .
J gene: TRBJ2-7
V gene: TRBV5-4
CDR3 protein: CASSLVPLWRDEQYF
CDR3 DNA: TGTGCCAGCAGCTTGGTGCCCCTTTGGCGGGACGAGCAGTACTTC

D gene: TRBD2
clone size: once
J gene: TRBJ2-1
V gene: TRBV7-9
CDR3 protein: CSSSSRTSGYNEQFF
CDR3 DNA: TGTTCCAGCAGCTCACGGACTAGCGGTTACAATGAGCAGTTCTTC

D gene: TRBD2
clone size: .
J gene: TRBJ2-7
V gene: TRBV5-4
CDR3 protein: CASSLGGRQEQYF
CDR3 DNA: TGTGCCAGCAGCCTCGGGGGGAGGCAAGAGCAGTACTTC

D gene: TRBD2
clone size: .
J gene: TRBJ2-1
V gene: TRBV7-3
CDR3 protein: CASSWSGGNNEQFF
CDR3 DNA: TGTGCCAGCAGCTGGAGCGGGGGTAACAATGAGCAGTTCTTC

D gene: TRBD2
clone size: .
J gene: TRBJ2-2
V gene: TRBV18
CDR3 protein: CASSPRGPQTSVGTGELFF
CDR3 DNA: TGTGCCAGCTCACCTCGGGGCCCTCAAACTAGCGTCGGCACCGGGGAGCTGTTTTTT

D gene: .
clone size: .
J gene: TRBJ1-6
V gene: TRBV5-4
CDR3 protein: CASSLGQIHSPLHF
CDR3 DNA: TGTGCCAGCAGCTTGGGACAGATACATTCACCCCTCCACTTT

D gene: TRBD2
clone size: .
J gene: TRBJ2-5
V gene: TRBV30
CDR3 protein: CAWMVPGLARGETQYF
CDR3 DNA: TGTGCCTGGATGGTTCCGGGACTAGCCCGTGGAGAGACCCAGTACTTC